This T cell receptor (beta chain) was sequenced for a study of T cells in Graves' hyperthyroidism and ophthalmopathy. Study-wide results and limits: Before onset, by a median of about seven months, the model predicted ophthalmopathy. Stable hyperthyroidism was separated from ophthalmopathy by a model based on 13 V-J features.

Amplification yielded TCR beta CDR3 regions, with RNA transcripts as the source. Carried out on the TCR CDR3, a first-round RT-PCR used the HTBI primer set. TCRdb re-analysed the multiplex PCR reads in MiXCR, keeping a single row per CDR3 protein. The table includes 350,000 or so distinct CDR3 sequences, roughly 18% detected once. Under 3 months was the duration of disease in ophthalmopathy patients, who also had a Clinical Activity Score of at least 3 and a NOSPECS grade of at least 4. PBMCs were derived from about 10 ml fresh peripheral blood. Comment on this clonotype: Its specificity is unknown.

The CDR3 has 9 residues. Deletions cut 7 bases from V and 7 bases from J, with 4 bases between. Germline lookup yields CDR1 MNHEY and CDR2 SMNVEV (reference sequence). Sequenced material: blood. This sequence joins TRBV27 and TRBJ2-5; D remains ambiguous. This TCR was recovered from a woman in her thirties or forties with Graves' ophthalmopathy. The CDR3 region is CASKRTQYF. In DNA, the CDR3 is TGTGCCAGCAAGCGGACCCAGTACTTC.